The 12 T cell receptor beta chains listed next were all sequenced from one sample in a study of blood T cell repertoires in COVID-19 (dated by TCRdb to the early 2020s). The library was built by means of the immunoSEQ multiplex PCR assay. TCRdb mirrors the immuneACCESS table, restricted to in-frame sequences. Some clones are absent from its copies; in checked studies, under half trace to an unresolved V gene, and the reason for the others is unknown. This sample holds more than 85,000 clones; roughly 89% were observed only once. The ten largest clones take up roughly 1.9% of the sample. Input material: peripheral blood. The receptors here all came from a woman aged 50 to 65 with COVID-19, enrolled during active disease.

DNA of the CDR3: TGCGCCAGCAGCTTGCACGAACGGAGCTCTGGAAACACCATATATTTT. Translating gives CASSLHERSSGNTIYF. The gene calls are TRBV5-1 and TRBJ1-3; D unclear. Germline CDR1 is SGHRS and CDR2 is YFSETQ. This CDR3 has 16 amino acids. With 1 base removed from V and 0 bases from J, the gap between germline ends came to 11 bases.

This clone was recorded only once. The gene calls are TRBV28 and TRBJ1-2, with TRBD1 as a possible D gene (6 bases). Per the germline V gene, CDR1 is MDHEN and CDR2 is SYDVKM. The CDR3 is 16 residues long. The V gene lost 5 bases and the J gene lost 1 base, with 17 bases spanning the gap. The CDR3 loop reads CASSRETGQSNYGYTF. In DNA, the CDR3 is TGTGCCAGCAGTCGGGAAACAGGGCAAAGTAACTATGGCTACACCTTC.

The chain has TRBV30 and TRBJ2-3; D is ambiguous. The germline gives CDR1 GTSNPN, CDR2 SVGIG (reference sequence). The CDR3 is 13 amino acids. V dropped 1 base and J dropped 1 base, with 6 bases sitting between them. CDR3 region: CAWSGAGTDTQYF. The CDR3 nucleotides read TGTGCCTGGAGTGGTGCGGGCACAGATACGCAGTATTTT.

The chain couples TRBV6-5 to TRBJ1-5, with D hard to call. The CDR3 covers 14 residues. The V gene lost 5 bases and the J gene lost 0 bases, with 8 bases spanning the gap. The germline gives CDR1 MNHEY, CDR2 SVGAGI. CDR3 residues: CASSPDFSNQPQHF. The CDR3 region has the DNA TGTGCCAGCAGTCCGGACTTTAGCAATCAGCCCCAGCATTTT.

J is TRBJ1-2 and V is TRBV7-9, with D possibly matching TRBD1 (5 bases). Germline V gives CDR1 SEHNR, CDR2 FQNEAQ (reference sequence). Trimming stripped 3 bases from V and 5 bases from J, with 16 bases between. The CDR3 totals 15 residues. The chain's CDR3 is CASSLPGLEEYGYTF. Here the CDR3 DNA reads TGTGCCAGCAGCTTGCCGGGACTTGAGGAGTATGGCTACACCTTC.

The chain employs TRBV18 and TRBJ2-3, with TRBD1 identical over 9 bases. The CDR3 contains 15 residues. The V and J ends lost 3 bases and 6 bases, in that order; junction bases with no gene match: 7. The germline V gene encodes CDR1 KGHSH and CDR2 LQKENI. The CDR3 coding sequence is TGTGCCAGCTCACCCGGACAGGGGTCCCGGGATACGCAGTATTTT. Amino acid sequence: CASSPGQGSRDTQYF.

CDR3: CASSGPQRARPYGYTF. The CDR3 DNA is TGTGCCAGCAGTGGGCCTCAGAGGGCGAGGCCATATGGCTACACCTTC. This chain links TRBV6-1 with TRBJ1-2, with D unclear. The germline V gene encodes CDR1 MNHNS and CDR2 SASEGT. Trimming stripped 4 bases from V and 5 bases from J, with 20 bases between. The CDR3 is made up of 16 amino acids.

V and J are TRBV6-5 and TRBJ2-1; TRBD1 aligns across 7 bases. Germline V gene data show CDR1 as MNHEY and CDR2 as SVGAGI. CDR3 length: 15 amino acids. V dropped 2 bases and J dropped 5; count of bases not matched to a gene: 6. The CDR3 loop is CASSYPRQGHNEQFF. DNA for the CDR3: TGTGCCAGCAGTTACCCCCGACAGGGACACAATGAGCAGTTCTTC.

V gene TRBV7-2 combines with J gene TRBJ2-3, with unresolved D. The CDR3 consists of 16 residues. Between the trimmed V and J ends, which lost 2 bases and 2 bases, there was a span of 14 bases. Germline CDR1 and CDR2: SGHTA and FQGNSA. The CDR3 coding sequence is TGTGCCAGCAGCTTAACGGTAAACAGAAACACAGATACGCAGTATTTT. This gives the protein CASSLTVNRNTDTQYF.

In this sample, this clone turned up a few times. The V gene is TRBV11-3, the J gene TRBJ1-1, with TRBD1 matching over 12 bases. J gave up 1 base and V 0 bases, and 12 bases lay outside the gene matches. There are 20 residues in the CDR3. Per the germline V gene, CDR1 is SGHNT and CDR2 is YENEEA. The CDR3 DNA reads TGTGCCAGCAGCTTAGATGGTTCGGGACAGGGGGCGCGACGGAACACTGAAGCTTTCTTT. Its protein is CASSLDGSGQGARRNTEAFF.

This clone was counted a single time. V usage is TRBV30 and J usage is TRBJ2-7; the match to TRBD2 covers 7 bases. The CDR3 spans 14 residues. V lost 0 bases to trimming and J lost 6 bases; unmatched junction nucleotides: 8. Per germline, CDR1 GTSNPN and CDR2 SVGIG (reference sequence). CDR3 DNA sequence: TGTGCCTGGAGTGTAATGGTTTCGGGGGGCGAGCAGTACTTC. Its protein product is CAWSVMVSGGEQYF.

The CDR3 loop is CASSSGEWQGDQPQHF. DNA of the CDR3: TGTGCCAGCAGTTCCGGGGAATGGCAAGGAGATCAGCCCCAGCATTTT. This chain joins TRBV28 and TRBJ1-5; D unresolved. This CDR3 has 16 residues. Per germline, CDR1 MDHEN and CDR2 SYDVKM. Trimming left V 4 bases short and J 5 bases short, with 18 bases between.